Shown below are 20 T cell receptor beta chains from a single sample sequenced in a study of identical twins. TCRdb re-called the 5' RACE reads through MiXCR, storing one row per CDR3 protein. The sample has hundreds of thousands of distinct CDR3 sequences, over 15% seen once. This sample was also put to use in a study of T cells expressing NK-cell markers.

Sequencing was done on a sample of PBMCs. Receptor source: a woman aged 18-29 years in good health.

This clonotype turned up a few times. The CDR3 bases are TGCAGTGCTAGAGACCCGGGTTGGTCGTCTGGGGCCAACGTCCTGACTTTC. It yields the protein CSARDPGWSSGANVLTF. V and J are TRBV20-1 and TRBJ2-6; D remains ambiguous. Germline V gene lookup returns CDR1 DFQATT and CDR2 SNEGSKA (reference sequence). V was cut by 0 bases and J by 1 base, with 13 bases left in between. The CDR3 extends over 17 amino acids.

V and J are TRBV15 and TRBJ1-1; D unclear. Trimming removed 2 bases from V and 4 bases from J, with 11 bases in between. The V gene's germline CDR1 is LNHNV and CDR2 YYDKDF (reference sequence). The CDR3 length is 14 residues. DNA for the CDR3: TGTGCCACCAGCAGAATAAACGGCGGCACTGAAGCTTTCTTT. Its translation is CATSRINGGTEAFF.

This clonotype has only a few counts. The gene calls are TRBV7-9 and TRBJ1-2; D ambiguous. This CDR3 spans 12 amino acids. The V end lost 5 bases, the J end lost 8 bases, and 12 bases lay between the germline ends. CDR1 and CDR2 (germline): SEHNR, FQNEAQ (reference sequence). CDR3 loop: CASSTQLDGYTF. Here the CDR3 DNA reads TGTGCCAGCAGCACCCAGTTGGACGGCTACACCTTC.

The table lists this clonotype with a few counts. The chain links TRBV4-1 to TRBJ1-1; D unresolved. Germline V gene lookup returns CDR1 MGHRA and CDR2 YSYEKL. CDR3 length: 15 residues. Deletions cut 4 bases from V and 1 base from J, with 13 bases between. CDR3 coding DNA: TGCGCCAGCAGCCCAGAGGTGGGGAGGAACACTGAAGCTTTCTTT. Amino acid sequence: CASSPEVGRNTEAFF.

The chain couples TRBV4-1 to TRBJ1-3; perhaps TRBD1 as D (6 bases). Germline CDR1 reads MGHRA; CDR2 reads YSYEKL. V dropped 5 bases and J dropped 8 bases, with 16 bases sitting between them. This CDR3 spans 14 amino acids. The CDR3: CASSTGQSWDTIYF. CDR3 bases: TGCGCCAGCAGCACCGGACAGAGTTGGGACACCATATATTTT.

V is TRBV9 and J is TRBJ2-3; 10 bases are a match to TRBD2. The V segment lost 6 bases and the J segment 0 bases; nucleotides outside the gene matches: 10. CDR1 SGDLS and CDR2 YYNGEE come from the germline V gene. The CDR3 spans 17 residues. CDR3 sequence (DNA): TGTGCCAGCACCACTAGCGGGGACGCATTGAGCACAGATACGCAGTATTTT. It is translated as CASTTSGDALSTDTQYF.

V usage is TRBV6-1 and J usage is TRBJ2-5, with D perhaps TRBD1 (5 bases). Germline V gene data show CDR1 as MNHNS and CDR2 as SASEGT. This CDR3 has 15 amino acids. Trimming shortened V by 2 bases and J by 1 base, and 11 bases separated the two germline ends. This chain's CDR3 is CASSEQPGLQETQYF. In DNA, the CDR3 is TGTGCCAGCAGTGAACAGCCAGGGCTCCAAGAGACCCAGTACTTC.

This chain joins TRBV5-1 and TRBJ2-4, with TRBD1 matching over 7 bases. The CDR3 extends over 14 amino acids. CDR1 is SGHRS, CDR2 YFSETQ, per germline. J gave up 8 bases and V 4 bases, and 9 bases lay outside the gene matches. CDR3 nucleotides: TGCGCCAGCAGCATCCGGACAGGAGGTGACATTCAGTACTTC. Translating it yields CASSIRTGGDIQYF.

V and J are TRBV7-9 and TRBJ2-1, with D possibly TRBD1 on 5 matching bases. This CDR3 comprises 16 residues. The germline V gene has CDR1 SEHNR and CDR2 FQNEAQ (reference sequence). The ends were cut back, 4 bases at V and 7 bases at J, with 20 bases in the middle. The CDR3 sequence is CASSSIFLGLRNEQFF. In nucleotides, the CDR3 is TGTGCCAGCAGCTCAATATTTCTGGGGCTTAGGAATGAGCAGTTCTTC.

This chain links TRBV5-1 with TRBJ1-1, with 7 bases matching TRBD1. This CDR3 spans 17 amino acids. Trimming cost V 4 bases and J 4 bases; bases outside gene matches: 16. Per the germline V gene, CDR1 is SGHRS and CDR2 is YFSETQ. The CDR3 nucleotides read TGCGCCAGCAGCCGTGAGCCGGGACAGCCAGCTGGCACTGAAGCTTTCTTT. The encoded protein is CASSREPGQPAGTEAFF.

The V call is TRBV7-8, the J call TRBJ2-7; 9 nucleotides align to TRBD2. V dropped 5 bases and J dropped 2; count of bases not matched to a gene: 7. CDR3 length: 15 residues. Per the germline V gene, CDR1 is SGHVS and CDR2 is FQNEAQ. The CDR3 sequence: CASSTTGTSPYEQYF. The CDR3 coding sequence is TGTGCCAGCAGCACCACCGGGACTAGCCCCTACGAGCAGTACTTC.

The V gene is TRBV6-5, the J gene TRBJ2-6, with TRBD1 identical over 7 bases. CDR1 MNHEY and CDR2 SVGAGI come from the germline V gene. This CDR3 region has 18 residues. V shed 0 bases and J 3 bases; nucleotides not matched to a gene: 8. The CDR3 sequence: CASSYSGGLGRGANVLTF. The CDR3 nucleotides read TGTGCCAGCAGTTACTCAGGGGGCCTAGGTCGTGGGGCCAACGTCCTGACTTTC.

In this sample, this clonotype turned up many times. The chain uses TRBV11-2 and TRBJ2-1, with 12 bases lining up with TRBD2. The germline V gene has CDR1 SGHAT and CDR2 FQNNGV. With V trimmed by 0 bases and J by 10 bases, 4 bases remained unmatched. CDR3 length equals 15 residues. The CDR3: CASSLDPSGRVEQFF. The DNA of the CDR3 is TGTGCCAGCAGCTTAGACCCTAGCGGGAGGGTAGAGCAGTTCTTC.

Only a few counts were recorded for this clonotype. In DNA, the CDR3 is TGCAGTGCTAACCCCCTCCAGCGGGAGCAATCTGAGCAGTTCTTC. Amino acid sequence: CSANPLQREQSEQFF. The rearrangement links TRBV20-1 to TRBJ2-1, with 8 bases that match TRBD2. Germline CDR1 and CDR2: DFQATT and SNEGSKA (reference sequence). This CDR3 comprises 15 residues. V gave up 4 bases and J gave up 9 bases; unmatched junction bases: 14.

The genes are TRBV11-3 and TRBJ2-2; 8 positions match TRBD2. The germline gives CDR1 SGHNT, CDR2 YENEEA. With 5 bases clipped from V and 6 bases from J, the junction kept 8 bases outside the gene matches. The CDR3 is 15 amino acids. CDR3 nucleotides: TGTGCCAGCAGCACCGGGACTAGGATCTCCGGGGAGCTGTTTTTT. It translates to CASSTGTRISGELFF.

This clonotype was counted only a few times. This chain uses TRBV20-1 with TRBJ2-1; 11 bases map to TRBD2. Germline V gives CDR1 DFQATT, CDR2 SNEGSKA (reference sequence). This CDR3 is 20 amino acids long. Trimming took 0 bases from V and 0 from J; bases not matched to a gene: 13. CDR3: CSARDDLTYSGRASYNEQFF. CDR3 DNA sequence: TGCAGTGCTAGAGACGACCTAACCTATAGCGGGAGGGCCTCCTACAATGAGCAGTTCTTC.

This clonotype was observed many times. This chain links TRBV5-6 with TRBJ2-7; TRBD2 is a possible D gene (5 bases). The CDR3 runs to 15 residues. Germline CDR1 and CDR2: SGHDT and YYEEEE. The ends were cut back, 3 bases at V and 1 base at J, with 14 bases in the middle. The DNA for the CDR3 is TGTGCCAGCAGCTGGAAAACCGGGAATTCCTACGAGCAGTACTTC. It yields the protein CASSWKTGNSYEQYF.

The genes are TRBV5-6 and TRBJ2-7, with no clear D. CDR3 length equals 12 residues. Per the germline V gene, CDR1 is SGHDT and CDR2 is YYEEEE. With 4 bases removed from V and 2 bases from J, the gap between germline ends came to 7 bases. The CDR3 region has the DNA TGTGCCAGCAGCATAGGAGCCTACGAGCAGTACTTC. This codes for CASSIGAYEQYF.

This clonotype was seen only a few times. This chain links TRBV12-3 or TRBV12-4 with TRBJ2-1, with D possibly TRBD1 on 6 matching bases. CDR3 length: 13 amino acids. V lost 1 base and J lost 9, with 10 bases in between. The DNA for the CDR3 is TGTGCCAGCAGTTTAGACAGGGCGGGTGAGCAGTTCTTC. It translates to CASSLDRAGEQFF.

This clonotype was picked up a small number of times. The J gene is TRBJ2-3, the V gene TRBV27, with 9 bases matching TRBD1. V shed 5 bases, J shed 9 bases, and the junction held 3 bases outside the gene matches. The CDR3 has 12 residues. Germline CDR1 reads MNHEY; CDR2 reads SMNVEV (reference sequence). This CDR3 is CASSRDRVTQYF. The CDR3 DNA is TGTGCCAGCAGTCGGGACAGGGTCACGCAGTATTTT.